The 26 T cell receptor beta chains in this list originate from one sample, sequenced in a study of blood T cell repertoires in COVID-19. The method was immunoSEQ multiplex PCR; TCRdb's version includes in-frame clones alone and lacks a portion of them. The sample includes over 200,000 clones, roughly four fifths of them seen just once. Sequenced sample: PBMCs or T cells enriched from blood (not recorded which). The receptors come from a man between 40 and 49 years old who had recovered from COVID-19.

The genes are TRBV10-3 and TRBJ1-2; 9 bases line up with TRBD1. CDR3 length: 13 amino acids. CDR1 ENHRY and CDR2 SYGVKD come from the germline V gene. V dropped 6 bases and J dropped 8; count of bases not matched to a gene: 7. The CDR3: CAISGQGNGGYTF. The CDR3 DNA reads TGTGCCATCAGCGGACAGGGGAACGGCGGCTACACCTTC.

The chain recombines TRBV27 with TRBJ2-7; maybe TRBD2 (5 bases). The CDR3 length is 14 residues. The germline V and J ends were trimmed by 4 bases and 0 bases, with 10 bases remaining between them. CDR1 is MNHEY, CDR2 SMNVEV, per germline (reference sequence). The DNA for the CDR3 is TGTGCCAGCAGTTCGGCTAGCACCTCCTACGAGCAGTACTTC. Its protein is CASSSASTSYEQYF.

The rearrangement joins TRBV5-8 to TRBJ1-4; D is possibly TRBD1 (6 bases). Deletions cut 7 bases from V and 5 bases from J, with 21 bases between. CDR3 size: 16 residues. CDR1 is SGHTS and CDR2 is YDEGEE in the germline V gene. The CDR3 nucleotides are TGTGCCAGCCGCCCACAGGGCAGGGTTGGGAATGAAAAACTGTTTTTT. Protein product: CASRPQGRVGNEKLFF.

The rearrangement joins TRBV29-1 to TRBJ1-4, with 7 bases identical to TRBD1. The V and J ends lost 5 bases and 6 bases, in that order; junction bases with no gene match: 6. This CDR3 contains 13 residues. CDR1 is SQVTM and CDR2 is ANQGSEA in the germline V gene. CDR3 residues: CSVTGTADEKLFF. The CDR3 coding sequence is TGCAGCGTTACCGGGACAGCGGATGAAAAACTGTTTTTT.

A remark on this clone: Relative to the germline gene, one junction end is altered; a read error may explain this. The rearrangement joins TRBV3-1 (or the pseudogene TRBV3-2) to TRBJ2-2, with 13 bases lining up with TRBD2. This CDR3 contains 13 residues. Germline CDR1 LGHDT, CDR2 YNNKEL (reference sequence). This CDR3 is CASSPRTSGGLFF. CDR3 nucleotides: TGTGCCAGCAGCCCGCGGACTAGCGGGGGGCTGTTTTTT.

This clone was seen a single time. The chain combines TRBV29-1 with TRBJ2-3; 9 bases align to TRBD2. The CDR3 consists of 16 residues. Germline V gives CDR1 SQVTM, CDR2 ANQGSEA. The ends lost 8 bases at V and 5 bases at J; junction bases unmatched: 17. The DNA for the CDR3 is TGCAGCCTCAGTGGGCATTTAGCGGGAGAAGGAGATACGCAGTATTTT. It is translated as CSLSGHLAGEGDTQYF.

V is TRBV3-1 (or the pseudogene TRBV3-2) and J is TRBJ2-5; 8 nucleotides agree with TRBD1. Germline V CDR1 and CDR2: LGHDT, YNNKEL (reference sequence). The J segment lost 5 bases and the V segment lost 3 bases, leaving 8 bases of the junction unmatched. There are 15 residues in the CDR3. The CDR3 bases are TGTGCCAGCAGCCATAGGACAGGGCTGGTTGAGACCCAGTACTTC. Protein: CASSHRTGLVETQYF.

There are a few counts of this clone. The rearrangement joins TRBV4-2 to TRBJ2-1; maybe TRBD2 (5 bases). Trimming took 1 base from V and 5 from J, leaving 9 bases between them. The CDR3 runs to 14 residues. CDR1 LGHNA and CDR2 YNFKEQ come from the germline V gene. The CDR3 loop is CASSQVGSHNEQFF. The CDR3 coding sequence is TGTGCCAGCAGCCAAGTAGGGAGCCACAATGAGCAGTTCTTC.

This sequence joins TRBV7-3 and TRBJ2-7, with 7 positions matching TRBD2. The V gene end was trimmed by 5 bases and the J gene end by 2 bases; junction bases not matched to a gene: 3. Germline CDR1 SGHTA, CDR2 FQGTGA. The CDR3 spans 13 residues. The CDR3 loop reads CASSLGRAYEQYF. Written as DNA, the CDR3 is TGTGCCAGCAGCCTTGGGAGGGCCTACGAGCAGTACTTC.

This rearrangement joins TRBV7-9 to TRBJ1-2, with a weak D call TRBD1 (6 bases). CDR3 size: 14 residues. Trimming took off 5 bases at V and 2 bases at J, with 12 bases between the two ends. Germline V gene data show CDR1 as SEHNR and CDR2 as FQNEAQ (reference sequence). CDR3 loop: CASSPPTGNYGYTF. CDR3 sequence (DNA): TGTGCCAGCAGCCCACCGACAGGAAACTATGGCTACACCTTC.

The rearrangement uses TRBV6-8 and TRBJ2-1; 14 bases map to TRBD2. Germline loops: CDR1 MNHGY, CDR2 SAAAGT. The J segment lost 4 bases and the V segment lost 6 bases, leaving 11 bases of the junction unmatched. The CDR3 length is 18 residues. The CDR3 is CASSIGLAGGASYNEQFF. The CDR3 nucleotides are TGTGCCAGCAGCATTGGACTAGCGGGAGGTGCGTCTTACAATGAGCAGTTCTTC.

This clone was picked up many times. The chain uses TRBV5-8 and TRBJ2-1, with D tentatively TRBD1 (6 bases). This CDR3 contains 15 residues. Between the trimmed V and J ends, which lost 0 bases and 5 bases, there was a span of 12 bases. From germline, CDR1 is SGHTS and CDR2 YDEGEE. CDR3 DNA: TGTGCCAGCAGCTTGGCCCCCCGACAGGACAATGAGCAGTTCTTC. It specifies CASSLAPRQDNEQFF.

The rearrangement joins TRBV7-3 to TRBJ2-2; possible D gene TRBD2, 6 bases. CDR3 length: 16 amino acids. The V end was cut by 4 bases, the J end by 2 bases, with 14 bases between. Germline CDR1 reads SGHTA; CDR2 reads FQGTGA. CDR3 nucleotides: TGTGCCAGCAGCTCCTCGGGACTCCCAAACACCGGGGAGCTGTTTTTT. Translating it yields CASSSSGLPNTGELFF.

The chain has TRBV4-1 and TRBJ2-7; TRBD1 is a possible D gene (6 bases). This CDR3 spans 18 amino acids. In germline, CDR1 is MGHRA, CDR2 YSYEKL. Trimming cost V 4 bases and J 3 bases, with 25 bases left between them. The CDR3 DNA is TGCGCCAGCAGCCCCGAAGGGGGAGACAGCCCCAACGGCTACGAGCAGTACTTC. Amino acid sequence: CASSPEGGDSPNGYEQYF.

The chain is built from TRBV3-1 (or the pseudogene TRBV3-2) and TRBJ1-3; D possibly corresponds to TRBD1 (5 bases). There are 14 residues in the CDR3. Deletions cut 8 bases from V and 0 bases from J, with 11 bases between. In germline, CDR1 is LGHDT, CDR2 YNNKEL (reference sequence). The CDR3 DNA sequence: TGTGCCAGCCGTCAGGGTAGCTCTGGAAACACCATATATTTT. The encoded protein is CASRQGSSGNTIYF.

CDR3 sequence reads: CASSTNKQASGNTIYF. The CDR3 region has the DNA TGTGCCAGCTCAACAAACAAACAGGCCTCTGGAAACACCATATATTTT. This chain joins TRBV18 and TRBJ1-3; TRBD1 is a possible D gene (5 bases). The ends were cut back, 5 bases at V and 0 bases at J, with 14 bases in the middle. The V gene's germline CDR1 is KGHSH and CDR2 LQKENI. This CDR3 has 16 amino acids.

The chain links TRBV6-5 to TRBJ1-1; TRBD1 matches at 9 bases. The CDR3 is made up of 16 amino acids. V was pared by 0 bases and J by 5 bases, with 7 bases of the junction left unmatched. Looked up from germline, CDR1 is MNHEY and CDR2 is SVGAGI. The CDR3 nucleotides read TGTGCCAGCAGTTACTCTATGGGACAGGGAGGGACTGAAGCTTTCTTT. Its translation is CASSYSMGQGGTEAFF.

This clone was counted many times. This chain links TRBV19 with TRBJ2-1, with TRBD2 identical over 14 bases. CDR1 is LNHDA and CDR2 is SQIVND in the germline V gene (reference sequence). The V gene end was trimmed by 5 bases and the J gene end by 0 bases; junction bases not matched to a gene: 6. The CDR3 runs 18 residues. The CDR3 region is CASSAGLAGENSYNEQFF. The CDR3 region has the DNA TGTGCCAGTAGTGCGGGACTAGCGGGGGAAAACTCCTACAATGAGCAGTTCTTC. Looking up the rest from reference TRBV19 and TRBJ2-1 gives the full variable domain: DGGITQSPKYLFRKEGQNVTLSCEQNLNHDAMYWYRQDPGQGLRLIYYSQIVNDFQKGDIAEGYSVSREKKESFPLTVTSAQKNPTAFYLCASSAGLAGENSYNEQFFGPGTRLTVL.

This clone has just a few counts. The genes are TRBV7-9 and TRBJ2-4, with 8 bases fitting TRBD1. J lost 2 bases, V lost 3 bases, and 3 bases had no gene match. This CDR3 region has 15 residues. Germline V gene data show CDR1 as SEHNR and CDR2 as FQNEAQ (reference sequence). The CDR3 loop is CASSFTGGTKNIQYF. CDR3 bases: TGTGCCAGCAGCTTCACAGGGGGGACCAAAAACATTCAGTACTTC. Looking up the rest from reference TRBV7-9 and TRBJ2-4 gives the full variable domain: DTGVSQNPRHKITKRGQNVTFRCDPISEHNRLYWYRQTLGQGPEFLTYFQNEAQLEKSRLLSDRFSAERPKGSFSTLEIQRTEQGDSAMYLCASSFTGGTKNIQYFGAGTRLSVL.

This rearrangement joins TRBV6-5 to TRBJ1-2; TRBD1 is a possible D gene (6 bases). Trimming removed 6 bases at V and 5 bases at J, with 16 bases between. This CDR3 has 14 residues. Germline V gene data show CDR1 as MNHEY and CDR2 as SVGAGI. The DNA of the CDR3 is TGTGCCAGCAGAATGGAACAACAGGGTTATGGCTACACCTTC. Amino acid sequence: CASRMEQQGYGYTF.

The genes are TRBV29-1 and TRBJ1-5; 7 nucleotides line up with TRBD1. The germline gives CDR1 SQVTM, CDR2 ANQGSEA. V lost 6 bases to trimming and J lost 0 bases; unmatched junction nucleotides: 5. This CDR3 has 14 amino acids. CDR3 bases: TGCAGCGTGCGACAGGGATCTAGCAATCAGCCCCAGCATTTT. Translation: CSVRQGSSNQPQHF.

CDR3 nucleotides: TGTGCCAGCAGCCATGGGACAGGGGGCTATGGCTACACCTTC. Translating gives CASSHGTGGYGYTF. This chain connects TRBV3-1 (or the pseudogene TRBV3-2) to TRBJ1-2; TRBD1 matches 11 bases. This CDR3 is built from 14 residues. With V trimmed by 3 bases and J by 4 bases, 1 base remained unmatched. Germline V gene sequence: CDR1 LGHDT, CDR2 YNNKEL (reference sequence).

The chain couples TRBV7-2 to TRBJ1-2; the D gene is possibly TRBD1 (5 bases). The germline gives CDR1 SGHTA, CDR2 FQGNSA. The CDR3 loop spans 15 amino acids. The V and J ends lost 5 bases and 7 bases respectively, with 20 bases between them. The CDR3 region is CASSPSGSVGGGYTF. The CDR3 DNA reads TGTGCCAGCAGCCCGTCGGGCTCGGTGGGGGGTGGCTACACCTTC.

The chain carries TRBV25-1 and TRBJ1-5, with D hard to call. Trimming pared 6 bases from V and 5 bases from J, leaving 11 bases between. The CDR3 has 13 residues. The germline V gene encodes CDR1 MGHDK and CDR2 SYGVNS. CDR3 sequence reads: CASSPGGDQPQHF. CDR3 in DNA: TGTGCCAGCAGCCCCGGTGGAGATCAGCCCCAGCATTTT.

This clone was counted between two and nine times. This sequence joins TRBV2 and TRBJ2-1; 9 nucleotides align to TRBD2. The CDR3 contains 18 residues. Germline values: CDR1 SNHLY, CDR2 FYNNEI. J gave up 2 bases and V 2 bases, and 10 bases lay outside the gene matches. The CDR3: CASSERLVAGVPYNEQFF. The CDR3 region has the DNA TGTGCCAGCAGTGAAAGGTTGGTAGCGGGAGTCCCCTACAATGAGCAGTTCTTC.

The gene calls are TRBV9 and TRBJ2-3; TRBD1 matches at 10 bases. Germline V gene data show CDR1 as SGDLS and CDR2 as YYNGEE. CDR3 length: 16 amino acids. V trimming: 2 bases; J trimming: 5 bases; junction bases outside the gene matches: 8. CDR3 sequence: CASSVRGDRGRDTQYF. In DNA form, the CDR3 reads TGTGCCAGCAGCGTTCGAGGGGACAGGGGTCGAGATACGCAGTATTTT.